The clone carrying this T cell receptor (beta chain) appeared many times. Via MiXCR, TCRdb re-called the RT-PCR reads, giving one row per CDR3 protein. Here the sample spans more than 550,000 distinct CDR3 sequences, 13% to 15% being singletons. The CDR3 runs to 17 residues. Trimming cost V 0 bases and J 5 bases; bases outside gene matches: 13. Germline V gene data show CDR1 as SGHRS and CDR2 as YFSETQ. The J gene is TRBJ2-5, the V gene TRBV5-1, with 7 nucleotides matching TRBD2. Sequences were obtained from memory CD4+ T cells from blood. The source of this sequence is a female donor in good health, serving as a healthy control. The CDR3 sequence is CASSLGVSGASTETQYF. In DNA, the CDR3 is TGCGCCAGCAGCTTGGGCGTAAGCGGGGCGTCGACGGAGACCCAGTACTTC. The full variable domain, its missing parts supplied by reference TRBV5-1 and TRBJ2-5, is KAGVTQTPRYLIKTRGQQVTLSCSPISGHRSVSWYQQTPGQGLQFLFEYFSETQRNKGNFPGRFSGRQFSNSRSEMNVSTLELGDSALYLCASSLGVSGASTETQYFGPGTRLLVL.